Below, 27 T cell receptor beta chains from the same sample are listed, as sequenced in a study of T cells in Graves' hyperthyroidism and ophthalmopathy. Researchers took RNA transcripts and amplified the TCR beta CDR3 regions from them. An initial round of RT-PCR targeting the TCR CDR3 relied on the HTBI primer set. TCRdb processed the multiplex PCR reads anew with MiXCR; each CDR3 protein has one entry. The table shows approximately 590,000 distinct CDR3 sequences, with approximately 15% occurring only once. The sequenced sample was blood. Receptor source: a woman aged 25 to 45 with Graves' hyperthyroidism.

This clonotype was counted at least ten times. This sequence joins TRBV18 and TRBJ2-2, with D unresolved. Germline lookup yields CDR1 KGHSH and CDR2 LQKENI. V was trimmed by 3 bases and J by 8 bases, leaving 7 bases between them. The CDR3 contains 12 residues. This CDR3 is CASSPGEGELFF. The DNA of the CDR3 is TGTGCCAGCTCACCGGGCGAGGGGGAGCTGTTTTTT.

In its sample, this clonotype was seen a few times. The rearrangement uses TRBV5-4 and TRBJ2-3, with D unclear. From germline, CDR1 is SGHNT and CDR2 YYREEE (reference sequence). The CDR3 contains 16 residues. Trimming shortened V by 3 bases and J by 2 bases, and 16 bases separated the two germline ends. The CDR3 sequence: CASSSSRRTLTDTQYF. CDR3 DNA: TGTGCCAGCAGCTCTTCCCGACGGACCCTCACAGATACGCAGTATTTT.

The rearrangement links TRBV19 to TRBJ2-2; 9 positions agree with TRBD1. CDR1 and CDR2 from the germline V gene are LNHDA and SQIVND (reference sequence). Trimming removed 5 bases from V and 1 base from J; junction bases left unmatched: 5. The CDR3 sequence is 16 residues long. The CDR3 here is CASSPGTGWNTGELFF. CDR3 DNA sequence: TGTGCCAGTAGTCCCGGGACAGGGTGGAACACCGGGGAGCTGTTTTTT.

This clonotype has ten or more counts. The gene calls are TRBV6-1 and TRBJ2-2, with TRBD1 matching over 9 bases. Germline lookup yields CDR1 MNHNS and CDR2 SASEGT. V was pared by 5 bases and J by 6 bases, with 7 bases of the junction left unmatched. The CDR3 has 15 amino acids. The CDR3 loop reads CASSSGQGIAGELFF. DNA for the CDR3: TGTGCCAGCAGTTCGGGACAGGGCATAGCCGGGGAGCTGTTTTTT.

This clonotype was seen many times. The chain carries TRBV7-9 and TRBJ2-7, with 11 positions matching TRBD2. Germline-derived CDR1 and CDR2 are SEHNR and FQNEAQ (reference sequence). The CDR3 sequence is 13 residues long. V was pared by 4 bases and J by 7 bases, with 3 bases of the junction left unmatched. CDR3 loop: CASSSGTSGEQYF. The CDR3 DNA is TGTGCCAGCAGCTCAGGGACTAGCGGAGAGCAGTACTTC.

This chain uses TRBV4-3 with TRBJ2-1; 8 bases align to TRBD2. This CDR3 contains 20 residues. Germline loops: CDR1 LGHNA, CDR2 YSLEER. J lost 1 base, V lost 1 base, and 15 bases had no gene match. CDR3 region: CASSQGVLAEGGFSYNEQFF. The CDR3 DNA sequence: TGCGCCAGCAGCCAAGGGGTACTAGCGGAGGGGGGATTTTCCTACAATGAGCAGTTCTTC.

The genes are TRBV12-3 or TRBV12-4 and TRBJ2-1; 9 bases align to TRBD2. The CDR3 spans 20 residues. Trimming cost V 8 bases and J 8 bases; bases outside gene matches: 28. The CDR3 protein is CASSPPGLAGMSLVFDEQFF. In nucleotides, the CDR3 is TGTGCCAGCTCACCACCGGGTCTAGCGGGAATGAGCCTAGTTTTTGATGAGCAGTTCTTC.

This rearrangement joins TRBV12-3 or TRBV12-4 to TRBJ1-6, with 7 bases matching TRBD1. The junction had 1 base not matched to a gene; V was cut back by 2 bases and J by 6 bases. This CDR3 comprises 14 residues. The CDR3 reads CASSLQGGNSPLHF. In DNA, the CDR3 is TGTGCCAGCAGTTTACAGGGGGGTAATTCACCCCTCCACTTT.

This clonotype was seen a few times. The J gene is TRBJ1-5, the V gene TRBV6-6; 7 bases match TRBD1. J lost 7 bases, V lost 2 bases, and 8 bases had no gene match. The CDR3 consists of 15 residues. CDR1 and CDR2 from the germline V gene are MNHNY and SVGAGI (reference sequence). CDR3 residues: CASSYTRDSLQPQHF. The CDR3, as DNA: TGTGCCAGCAGTTACACAAGGGACAGCTTGCAGCCCCAGCATTTT.

V gene TRBV6-1 combines with J gene TRBJ2-1, with 7 bases aligning to TRBD2. V trimming: 5 bases; J trimming: 10 bases; junction bases outside the gene matches: 8. The CDR3 is 13 amino acids. The V gene's germline CDR1 is MNHNS and CDR2 SASEGT. The CDR3 loop is CASSRGQAGEQFF. Written as DNA, the CDR3 is TGTGCCAGCAGTAGAGGGCAAGCGGGAGAGCAGTTCTTC.

The chain is built from TRBV5-1 and TRBJ2-2, with D uncertain. This CDR3 comprises 15 residues. V was trimmed by 0 bases and J by 5 bases, leaving 11 bases between them. Germline V lookup: CDR1 SGHRS, CDR2 YFSETQ. The CDR3 sequence is CASSLGFRDTGELFF. The DNA of the CDR3 is TGCGCCAGCAGCTTGGGGTTTAGGGATACCGGGGAGCTGTTTTTT.

On this clonotype itself: This may stem from a read error, because a much larger clone lies one nucleotide away. Because it lacks the conserved phenylalanine or tryptophan at the end, this CDR3 is likely a read error. The V call is TRBV20-1, the J call TRBJ2-7, with TRBD1 as a possible D gene (5 bases). Per the germline V gene, CDR1 is DFQATT and CDR2 is SNEGSKA (reference sequence). Between the trimmed V and J ends, which lost 6 bases and 7 bases, there was a span of 22 bases. The CDR3 runs 14 residues. CDR3 amino acids: CSAQLGQPVGEQYL. The CDR3 DNA is TGCAGTGCACAGCTGGGGCAGCCGGTCGGGGAGCAGTACCTC.

There are a few counts of this clonotype. The V gene is TRBV5-5, the J gene TRBJ1-5, with a possible D match to TRBD1 (5 bases). The germline V gene encodes CDR1 SGHKS and CDR2 YYEKEE (reference sequence). This CDR3 comprises 14 residues. With 4 bases removed from V and 4 bases from J, the gap between germline ends came to 12 bases. This chain's CDR3 is CASSPGLPNQPQHF. The CDR3 DNA is TGTGCCAGCAGCCCGGGACTCCCTAATCAGCCCCAGCATTTT.

V and J are TRBV28 and TRBJ2-3, with 12 nucleotides matching TRBD2. The CDR3 is made up of 16 amino acids. Per germline, CDR1 MDHEN and CDR2 SYDVKM. Trimming removed 2 bases from V and 4 bases from J; junction bases left unmatched: 4. As DNA, the CDR3 is TGTGCCAGCAGTTTACTAGCGGGAGGGCCGTCAGATACGCAGTATTTT. Amino acid sequence: CASSLLAGGPSDTQYF.

This clonotype has only a few counts. V usage is TRBV27 and J usage is TRBJ2-1; D is ambiguous. The V end was cut by 1 base, the J end by 6 bases, with 7 bases between. This CDR3 spans 13 amino acids. CDR1 and CDR2 from the germline V gene are MNHEY and SMNVEV (reference sequence). CDR3 coding DNA: TGTGCCAGCAGTTTATTTCGAGGCAATGAGCAGTTCTTC. Its protein product is CASSLFRGNEQFF.

The V call is TRBV20-1, the J call TRBJ2-5, with TRBD2 identical over 16 bases. The CDR3 runs 17 residues. The germline V gene has CDR1 DFQATT and CDR2 SNEGSKA (reference sequence). The J segment lost 0 bases and the V segment lost 7 bases, leaving 8 bases of the junction unmatched. CDR3 DNA sequence: TGCAGTGTCGCGGGACTAGCGGGAGGGCCACACCAAGAGACCCAGTACTTC. Translated: CSVAGLAGGPHQETQYF.

This clonotype was recorded at least ten times. As DNA, the CDR3 is TGTGCCAGCAGCTCGGGACTAGCGGGATACATAACAGATACGCAGTATTTT. Translation: CASSSGLAGYITDTQYF. This chain connects TRBV12-3 or TRBV12-4 to TRBJ2-3; 13 bases match TRBD2. With 6 bases clipped from V and 3 bases from J, the junction kept 9 bases outside the gene matches. The CDR3 runs to 17 residues.

This clonotype was recorded many times. V gene TRBV12-3 or TRBV12-4 combines with J gene TRBJ2-3, with a possible D match to TRBD2 (6 bases). This CDR3 is 17 amino acids long. V lost 5 bases to trimming and J lost 2 bases, with 20 bases between them. CDR3 residues: CASSLLGSGVSTDTQYF. The CDR3 DNA reads as TGTGCCAGCAGTCTCCTTGGTAGCGGAGTTTCCACAGATACGCAGTATTTT.

Here the CDR3 reads CASSQRTLEEFSGNTIYF. The CDR3, as DNA: TGCGCCAGCAGCCAAAGGACTTTAGAAGAGTTCTCTGGAAACACCATATATTTT. V is TRBV4-1 and J is TRBJ1-3; unclear D gene. Trimming pared 2 bases from V and 0 bases from J, leaving 17 bases between. The CDR3 has 18 amino acids. CDR1 MGHRA and CDR2 YSYEKL come from the germline V gene.

The chain is built from TRBV6-6 and TRBJ1-3; unclear D gene. Germline V CDR1 and CDR2: MNHNY, SVGAGI (reference sequence). The CDR3 consists of 15 residues. The V end was cut by 2 bases, the J end by 1 base, with 9 bases between. Here the CDR3 DNA reads TGTGCCAGCAGTTACAACGGAGGATCTGGAAACACCATATATTTT. It translates to CASSYNGGSGNTIYF.

This clonotype was seen at least ten times. The genes are TRBV7-9 and TRBJ1-1; D remains ambiguous. Germline CDR1 reads SEHNR; CDR2 reads FQNEAQ (reference sequence). Trimming cost V 1 base and J 3 bases, with 12 bases left between them. This CDR3 has 15 amino acids. In DNA form, the CDR3 reads TGTGCCAGCAGCTTAGGGGCCAAGGGAGACACTGAAGCTTTCTTT. Its translation is CASSLGAKGDTEAFF.

This clonotype was observed at least ten times. The chain has TRBV20-1 and TRBJ2-7; TRBD1 is a possible D gene (5 bases). Germline assignment: CDR1 DFQATT and CDR2 SNEGSKA (reference sequence). The ends were cut back, 6 bases at V and 0 bases at J, with 15 bases in the middle. This CDR3 has 14 amino acids. CDR3: CSATFPGYSYEQYF. The CDR3 nucleotides are TGCAGTGCCACCTTCCCAGGGTACTCCTACGAGCAGTACTTC.

This chain uses TRBV5-1 with TRBJ1-1, with D maybe TRBD1 (6 bases). CDR3 size: 14 residues. In germline, CDR1 is SGHRS, CDR2 YFSETQ. Trimming shortened V by 4 bases and J by 7 bases, and 17 bases separated the two germline ends. CDR3 sequence: CASSKGGAKGEAFF. CDR3 bases: TGCGCCAGCAGCAAGGGGGGGGCGAAAGGTGAAGCTTTCTTT.

The CDR3 nucleotides read TGTGCCAGTGATGCGCGGGGCAGGGGGCTAGCGGGAGCCCACAATGAGCAGTTCTTC. Protein product: CASDARGRGLAGAHNEQFF. The J gene is TRBJ2-1, the V gene TRBV19, with TRBD2 matching over 10 bases. The CDR3 totals 19 residues. Germline CDR1 and CDR2: LNHDA and SQIVND (reference sequence). J was trimmed by 5 bases and V by 8 bases; bases with no gene match: 21.

The rearrangement uses TRBV10-3 and TRBJ1-3; D is possibly TRBD1 (6 bases). In germline, CDR1 is ENHRY, CDR2 SYGVKD. This CDR3 region has 14 residues. V was pared by 3 bases and J by 5 bases, with 11 bases between. CDR3 in DNA: TGTGCCATCAGTGAAACAGGGAATAGAAACACCATATATTTT. This sequence encodes CAISETGNRNTIYF.

This clonotype has ten or more counts. The V call is TRBV7-9, the J call TRBJ2-7; 8 nucleotides match TRBD1. The V and J ends lost 1 base and 0 bases, in that order; junction bases with no gene match: 2. This CDR3 is built from 15 residues. CDR1 and CDR2 (germline): SEHNR, FQNEAQ (reference sequence). The CDR3 coding sequence is TGTGCCAGCAGCTTAGAAACAGGGGGCTCCTACGAGCAGTACTTC. Translating gives CASSLETGGSYEQYF.

The rearrangement uses TRBV4-3 and TRBJ2-1, with TRBD2 as a possible D gene (6 bases). CDR3 length: 18 residues. Germline CDR1 and CDR2: LGHNA and YSLEER. V was shortened by 0 bases and J by 7 bases, with 22 bases between the two germline ends. The CDR3 region has the DNA TGCGCCAGCAGCCAAGAGTTCCTAGCGACAAGCCTACAAAATGAGCAGTTCTTC. Its translation: CASSQEFLATSLQNEQFF.